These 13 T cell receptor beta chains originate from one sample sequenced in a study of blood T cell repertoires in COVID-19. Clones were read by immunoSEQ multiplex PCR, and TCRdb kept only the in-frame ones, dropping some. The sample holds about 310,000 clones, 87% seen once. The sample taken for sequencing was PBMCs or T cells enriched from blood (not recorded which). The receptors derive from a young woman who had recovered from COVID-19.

This CDR3 reads CASSQLTGEGSYNSPLHF. The CDR3 nucleotides read TGTGCCAGCTCACAACTGACAGGGGAAGGATCCTATAATTCACCCCTCCACTTT. V usage is TRBV18 and J usage is TRBJ1-6; 8 nucleotides align to TRBD1. With 4 bases clipped from V and 1 base from J, the junction kept 9 bases outside the gene matches. The CDR3 runs 18 residues. The germline V gene has CDR1 KGHSH and CDR2 LQKENI.

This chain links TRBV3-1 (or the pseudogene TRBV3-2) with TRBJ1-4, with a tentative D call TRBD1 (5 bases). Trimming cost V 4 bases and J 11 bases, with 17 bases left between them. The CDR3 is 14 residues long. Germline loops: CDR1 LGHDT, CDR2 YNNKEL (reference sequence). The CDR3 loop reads CASSPGWPAHKLFF. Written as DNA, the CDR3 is TGTGCCAGCAGCCCAGGGTGGCCGGCCCATAAACTGTTTTTT.

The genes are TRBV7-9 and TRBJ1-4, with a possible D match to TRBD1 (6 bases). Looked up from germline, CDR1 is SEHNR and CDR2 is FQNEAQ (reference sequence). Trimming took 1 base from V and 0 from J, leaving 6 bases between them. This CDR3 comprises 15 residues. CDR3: CASSLGQATNEKLFF. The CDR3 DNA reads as TGTGCCAGCAGCTTAGGACAGGCAACTAATGAAAAACTGTTTTTT.

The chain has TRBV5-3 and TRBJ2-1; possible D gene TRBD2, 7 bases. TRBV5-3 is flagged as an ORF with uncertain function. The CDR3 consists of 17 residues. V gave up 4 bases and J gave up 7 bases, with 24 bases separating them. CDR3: CARSLPTGRRGSNEQFF. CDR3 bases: TGTGCCAGAAGCCTCCCCACAGGGAGGCGGGGGTCAAATGAGCAGTTCTTC.

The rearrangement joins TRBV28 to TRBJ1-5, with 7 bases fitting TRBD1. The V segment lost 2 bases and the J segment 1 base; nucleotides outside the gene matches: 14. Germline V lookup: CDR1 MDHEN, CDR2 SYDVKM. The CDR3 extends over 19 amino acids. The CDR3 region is CASSLRTPPRGWSNQPQHF. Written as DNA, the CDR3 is TGTGCCAGCAGTTTACGAACCCCCCCCAGGGGGTGGAGCAATCAGCCCCAGCATTTT.

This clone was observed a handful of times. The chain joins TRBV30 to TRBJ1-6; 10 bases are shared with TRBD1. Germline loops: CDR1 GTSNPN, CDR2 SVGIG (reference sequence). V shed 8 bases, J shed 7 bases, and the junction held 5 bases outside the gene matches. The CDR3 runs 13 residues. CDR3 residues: CAAQGQGNSPLHF. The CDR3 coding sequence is TGTGCCGCCCAGGGACAGGGGAATTCACCCCTCCACTTT.

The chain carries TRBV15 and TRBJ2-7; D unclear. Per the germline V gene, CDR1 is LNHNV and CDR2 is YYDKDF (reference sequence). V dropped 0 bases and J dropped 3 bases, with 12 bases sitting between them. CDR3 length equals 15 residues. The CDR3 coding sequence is TGTGCCACCAGCAGAGATAGTTCCCCAAGCTACGAGCAGTACTTC. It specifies CATSRDSSPSYEQYF.

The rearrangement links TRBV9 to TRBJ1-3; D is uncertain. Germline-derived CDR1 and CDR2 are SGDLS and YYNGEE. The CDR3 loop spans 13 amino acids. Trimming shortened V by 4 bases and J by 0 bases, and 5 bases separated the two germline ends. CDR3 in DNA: TGTGCCAGCAGCCCCAACTCTGGAAACACCATATATTTT. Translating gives CASSPNSGNTIYF.

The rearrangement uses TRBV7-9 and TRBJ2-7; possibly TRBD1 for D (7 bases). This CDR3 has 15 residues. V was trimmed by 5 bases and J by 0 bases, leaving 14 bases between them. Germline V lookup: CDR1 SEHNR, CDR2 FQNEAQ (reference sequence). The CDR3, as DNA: TGTGCCAGCAGCCAGGGGGGACACCGCTCCTACGAGCAGTACTTC. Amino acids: CASSQGGHRSYEQYF.

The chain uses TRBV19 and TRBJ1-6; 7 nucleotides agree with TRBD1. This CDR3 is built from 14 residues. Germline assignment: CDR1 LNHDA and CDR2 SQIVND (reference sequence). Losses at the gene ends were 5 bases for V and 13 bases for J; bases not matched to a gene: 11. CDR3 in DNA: TGTGCCAGTAGTTACGGACAGGCCATGTCGCCCCTCCACTTT. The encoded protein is CASSYGQAMSPLHF.

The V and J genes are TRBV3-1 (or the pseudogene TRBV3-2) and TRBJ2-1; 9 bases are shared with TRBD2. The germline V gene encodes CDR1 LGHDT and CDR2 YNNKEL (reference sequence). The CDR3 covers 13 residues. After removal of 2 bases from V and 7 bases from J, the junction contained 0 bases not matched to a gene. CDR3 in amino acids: CASSQSGRNEQFF. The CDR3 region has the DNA TGTGCCAGCAGCCAAAGCGGGAGGAATGAGCAGTTCTTC.

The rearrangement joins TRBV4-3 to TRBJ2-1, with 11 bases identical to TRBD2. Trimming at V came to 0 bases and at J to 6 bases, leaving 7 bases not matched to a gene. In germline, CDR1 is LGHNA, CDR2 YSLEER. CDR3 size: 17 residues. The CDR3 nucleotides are TGCGCCAGCAGCCAAGATCCCGGTAGCGGGAGGGCCAATGAGCAGTTCTTC. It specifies CASSQDPGSGRANEQFF.

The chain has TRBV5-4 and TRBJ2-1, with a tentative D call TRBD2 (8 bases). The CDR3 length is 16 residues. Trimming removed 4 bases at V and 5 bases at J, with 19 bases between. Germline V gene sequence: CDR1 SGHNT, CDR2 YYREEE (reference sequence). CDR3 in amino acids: CASSRGGGGLNNEQFF. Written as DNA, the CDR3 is TGTGCCAGCAGCCGAGGGGGCGGGGGGCTTAACAATGAGCAGTTCTTC.